Shown below are 5 T cell receptor beta chains from a single sample sequenced in a study of blood T cells in healthy people across ages. A second PCR of 7 to 11 cycles used a sample-barcoded 5' primer and a J-beta primer mix. TCRdb reprocessed the 5' RACE reads via MiXCR and lists one record per CDR3 protein. The sample includes around 1.5 million distinct CDR3 sequences, roughly 32% of them seen just once. Material for sequencing was blood. All receptors derive from a woman aged 30 to 39 in good health.

V usage is TRBV2 and J usage is TRBJ1-1; perhaps TRBD1 as D (6 bases). Germline V gives CDR1 SNHLY, CDR2 FYNNEI. The CDR3 is 15 residues long. The V gene lost 6 bases and the J gene lost 5 bases, with 19 bases spanning the gap. The CDR3 reads CASSAGTLGGTEAFF. CDR3 nucleotide sequence: TGTGCCAGCAGCGCCGGGACACTAGGCGGGACTGAAGCTTTCTTT.

On this clonotype itself: One end of the junction varies from germline; a read error may be responsible. V and J are TRBV7-9 and TRBJ1-4; D is ambiguous. The CDR3 covers 14 residues. CDR1 is SEHNR and CDR2 is FQNEAQ in the germline V gene (reference sequence). CDR3 nucleotides: TGTACCAGCAGCTCCCAAGTAACTAATGAAAAACTGTTTTTT. Translation gives CTSSSQVTNEKLFF.

This rearrangement joins TRBV5-1 to TRBJ2-7; either TRBD1 or TRBD2 may supply D (5 bases each). The V end lost 0 bases, the J end lost 7 bases, and 17 bases lay between the germline ends. CDR1 is SGHRS and CDR2 is YFSETQ in the germline V gene. The CDR3 runs 15 residues. The DNA of the CDR3 is TGCGCCAGCAGCTTGGTAGAAAGGGACGTGGGGGAGCAGTACTTC. This translates into CASSLVERDVGEQYF.

V gene TRBV6-6 combines with J gene TRBJ2-3, with D possibly matching TRBD1 (6 bases). The V gene's germline CDR1 is MNHNY and CDR2 SVGAGI (reference sequence). With 7 bases removed from V and 6 bases from J, the gap between germline ends came to 20 bases. The CDR3 length is 15 residues. In DNA form, the CDR3 reads TGTGCCAGCACCCCCTCCCGGGACACTAGGGATACGCAGTATTTT. It yields the protein CASTPSRDTRDTQYF.

The rearrangement uses TRBV28 and TRBJ2-1; TRBD2 matches 8 bases. Germline lookup yields CDR1 MDHEN and CDR2 SYDVKM. The CDR3 has 14 amino acids. Trimming at V came to 6 bases and at J to 5 bases, leaving 6 bases not matched to a gene. The CDR3 spells CASRSTGGNNEQFF. DNA for the CDR3: TGTGCCAGCAGGTCAACGGGAGGGAACAATGAGCAGTTCTTC. The full variable domain, with the rest looked up from reference TRBV28 and TRBJ2-1, is DVKVTQSSRYLVKRTGEKVFLECVQDMDHENMFWYRQDPGLGLRLIYFSYDVKMKEKGDIPEGYSVSREKKERFSLILESASTNQTSMYLCASRSTGGNNEQFFGPGTRLTVL.